This is a list of T cell receptor beta chains from one sample in a study of blood T cell repertoires in COVID-19. The assay was immunoSEQ multiplex PCR, and TCRdb's table has in-frame clones only and misses some. Among a few hundred thousand clones listed, just over 85% were seen once. The specimen was PBMCs or T cells enriched from blood (not recorded which). Every receptor here comes from a woman in her thirties or forties with acute COVID-19. Both conserved end residues are part of each CDR3. The D gene is left open where the match is weak. Only some rows state a clone size, as once, few, many or a class for expanded clones.

d_gene	j_gene	v_gene	abundance	CDR3nt	CDR3aa
-	TRBJ1-1	TRBV3-1/TRBV3-2	-	TGTGCCAGCAGCCTTTCGACAGTCCGTTACATGAACACTGAAGCTTTCTTT	CASSLSTVRYMNTEAFF
-	TRBJ2-4	TRBV19	-	TGTGCCAGTAGTGCCTCGTGGGGGGTCTATACCAAAAACATTCAGTACTTC	CASSASWGVYTKNIQYF
-	TRBJ2-1	TRBV3-1/TRBV3-2	-	TGTGCCAGCAGCCAAACCCAACTAGTTCTTGAGCAGTTCTTC	CASSQTQLVLEQFF
TRBD1	TRBJ1-5	TRBV28	-	TGTGCCAGCAGTTTATGGGGACAGGGTTACAATCAGCCCCAGCATTTT	CASSLWGQGYNQPQHF
TRBD1	TRBJ2-1	TRBV24-1	-	TGTGCCACCAGTGATTGGACAGGGGAGCAGTTCTTC	CATSDWTGEQFF
-	TRBJ1-2	TRBV21-1	-	TGTGCCAGCAGCAAAGGCAGGACAGGGGGGTTTGGCTACACCTTC	CASSKGRTGGFGYTF
-	TRBJ1-1	TRBV7-9	once	TGTGCCAGCAGCGACCCTCAGGGGCGCTGGACTGAAGCTTTCTTT	CASSDPQGRWTEAFF
-	TRBJ2-3	TRBV24-1	-	TGTGCCACCAGTGACCGCGTCGGGGAGCGGAGGGGCACAGATACGCAGTATTTT	CATSDRVGERRGTDTQYF
TRBD1	TRBJ1-5	TRBV19	-	TGTGCCAGTAGTCCGACAGGGAATAGCAATCAGCCCCAGCATTTT	CASSPTGNSNQPQHF
-	TRBJ2-2	TRBV11-3	-	TGTGCCAGCAGCTTAGTAGCGGACCCGAACACCGGGGAGCTGTTTTTT	CASSLVADPNTGELFF
TRBD1	TRBJ1-2	TRBV28	-	TGTGCCAGCAGTTTAACTGGACAGGGGGCGGACTATGGCTACACCTTC	CASSLTGQGADYGYTF
-	TRBJ2-7	TRBV28	once	TGTGCCAGCAGTTTATACAGGAAGTCCCGTATCTTTTTCTTGAAGCAGTACTTC	CASSLYRKSRIFFLKQYF
-	TRBJ2-7	TRBV9	-	TGTGCCAGCAGCCCGTGGCGGGAAAGAGGCGAGCAGTACTTC	CASSPWRERGEQYF
TRBD1	TRBJ1-2	TRBV5-6	once	TGTGCCAGCAGCTCCGGACAGGAAAATGGCTACACCTTC	CASSSGQENGYTF
TRBD1	TRBJ1-5	TRBV5-5	few	TGTGCCAGCAGTTCGCAGGGGGCGAGGCAGCCCCAGCATTTT	CASSSQGARQPQHF
-	TRBJ2-5	TRBV12-3/TRBV12-4	-	TGTGCCAGCAGTTTAGTCGGGAAAGAGACCCAGTACTTC	CASSLVGKETQYF